This is a list of T cell receptor beta chains from one sample in a study of response to subunit inactivated influenza vaccine. TCRdb called the RT-PCR reads again in MiXCR, with one record for every CDR3 protein. The sample carries hundreds of thousands of distinct CDR3 sequences, around 14% recorded once. The starting material was PBMCs from blood, obtained roughly 2 weeks before vaccination. These receptors all come from a man aged 50-59 years who received an inactivated influenza vaccine. Both conserved end residues are part of each CDR3. The order of the fields is CDR3 protein, CDR3 DNA, D gene, clone size, V gene, J gene. The D gene is left open where the match is weak. Not every row has a clone size; where given, it reads once, few, many or a size class.

cdr3_aa: CASSSRQGSGELFF
cdr3_nt: TGTGCCAGCAGCTCCCGACAGGGCTCAGGGGAGCTGTTTTTT
d_call: TRBD1
clone_size: .
v_call: TRBV7-8
j_call: TRBJ2-2

cdr3_aa: CASSLRGSSTDTQYF
cdr3_nt: TGTGCCAGCAGCTTAAGGGGGAGTAGCACAGATACGCAGTATTTT
d_call: .
clone_size: many
v_call: TRBV5-1
j_call: TRBJ2-3

cdr3_aa: CASSRVSGTGYGYTF
cdr3_nt: TGCGCCAGCAGCCGAGTTTCCGGGACAGGGTATGGCTACACCTTC
d_call: TRBD1
clone_size: .
v_call: TRBV4-3
j_call: TRBJ1-2

cdr3_aa: CASSFVRTGRTGELFF
cdr3_nt: TGTGCCAGCAGCTTCGTTAGGACAGGGAGGACCGGGGAGCTGTTTTTT
d_call: TRBD1
clone_size: .
v_call: TRBV5-6
j_call: TRBJ2-2

cdr3_aa: CASRRPGQGSSGANVLTF
cdr3_nt: TGTGCCAGCAGAAGACCGGGACAGGGCAGCTCTGGGGCCAACGTCCTGACTTTC
d_call: TRBD1
clone_size: few
v_call: TRBV28
j_call: TRBJ2-6

cdr3_aa: CSVALGTGSNQPQHF
cdr3_nt: TGCAGCGTTGCCCTTGGGACAGGCAGCAATCAGCCCCAGCATTTT
d_call: TRBD1
clone_size: many
v_call: TRBV29-1
j_call: TRBJ1-5

cdr3_aa: CAISLTGGTDTQYF
cdr3_nt: TGTGCCATCAGCCTGACAGGGGGCACAGATACGCAGTATTTT
d_call: TRBD1
clone_size: .
v_call: TRBV10-3
j_call: TRBJ2-3

cdr3_aa: CSARDLSENGQETQYF
cdr3_nt: TGCAGTGCTAGAGATCTGTCGGAGAATGGCCAAGAGACCCAGTACTTC
d_call: .
clone_size: .
v_call: TRBV20-1
j_call: TRBJ2-5

cdr3_aa: CASSLSYRGELFF
cdr3_nt: TGCGCCAGCAGCTTATCTTATCGGGGGGAGCTGTTTTTT
d_call: .
clone_size: few
v_call: TRBV5-1
j_call: TRBJ2-2

cdr3_aa: CSATPDSRGIQYF
cdr3_nt: TGCAGTGCTACCCCGGACAGCCGGGGCATTCAGTACTTC
d_call: .
clone_size: few
v_call: TRBV20-1
j_call: TRBJ2-4

cdr3_aa: CASTKTGGETQYF
cdr3_nt: TGTGCCAGTACCAAAACGGGCGGGGAGACCCAGTACTTC
d_call: .
clone_size: .
v_call: TRBV19
j_call: TRBJ2-5

cdr3_aa: CASSSRGQGSPLHF
cdr3_nt: TGTGCCAGCAGCAGCAGGGGGCAAGGGTCACCCCTCCACTTT
d_call: TRBD1
clone_size: .
v_call: TRBV7-2
j_call: TRBJ1-6

cdr3_aa: CSAHDGAYNSPLHF
cdr3_nt: TGCAGTGCTCATGACGGAGCTTATAATTCACCCCTCCACTTT
d_call: .
clone_size: .
v_call: TRBV20-1
j_call: TRBJ1-6

cdr3_aa: CASSRGGGSSYEQYF
cdr3_nt: TGTGCCAGCAGCCGGGGGGGCGGCAGCTCCTACGAGCAGTACTTC
d_call: TRBD2
clone_size: many
v_call: TRBV12-3/TRBV12-4
j_call: TRBJ2-7

cdr3_aa: CASSQGLAGGGETQYF
cdr3_nt: TGTGCCAGCAGCCAAGGACTAGCGGGAGGAGGGGAGACCCAGTACTTC
d_call: TRBD2
clone_size: .
v_call: TRBV3-1
j_call: TRBJ2-5

cdr3_aa: CSAIDFSGANVLTF
cdr3_nt: TGCAGTGCCATAGACTTTTCCGGGGCCAACGTCCTGACTTTC
d_call: .
clone_size: few
v_call: TRBV20-1
j_call: TRBJ2-6

cdr3_aa: CASSIGQGNTEAFF
cdr3_nt: TGCGCCAGCAGCATCGGACAGGGGAACACTGAAGCTTTCTTT
d_call: TRBD1
clone_size: many
v_call: TRBV5-1
j_call: TRBJ1-1

cdr3_aa: CASSDTRNARTPTYNEQFF
cdr3_nt: TGTGCCAGCAGCGATACGAGGAACGCGAGAACACCTACCTACAATGAGCAGTTCTTC
d_call: .
clone_size: .
v_call: TRBV9
j_call: TRBJ2-1

cdr3_aa: CASSLFPSGSSVQETQYF
cdr3_nt: TGTGCCAGCAGCTTATTTCCTAGCGGGAGTTCGGTCCAAGAGACCCAGTACTTC
d_call: TRBD2
clone_size: few
v_call: TRBV11-2
j_call: TRBJ2-5

cdr3_aa: CASSQNVGLNANTGELFF
cdr3_nt: TGTGCCAGCAGCCAAAACGTGGGACTCAACGCGAACACCGGGGAGCTGTTTTTT
d_call: .
clone_size: .
v_call: TRBV14
j_call: TRBJ2-2

cdr3_aa: CASSQVGGRTDTQHF
cdr3_nt: TGTGCCAGCAGCCAAGTCGGCGGGAGGACAGATACGCAGCATTTT
d_call: .
clone_size: once
v_call: TRBV4-2
j_call: TRBJ1-5

cdr3_aa: CSAEDRLGQAASSGYTF
cdr3_nt: TGCAGTGCTGAAGACCGTCTCGGACAGGCCGCCTCCAGTGGCTACACCTTC
d_call: TRBD1
clone_size: .
v_call: TRBV20-1
j_call: TRBJ1-2

cdr3_aa: CASSQDTDRLRAFF
cdr3_nt: TGCGCCAGCAGCCAAGATACGGACAGACTTAGGGCTTTCTTT
d_call: .
clone_size: few
v_call: TRBV4-3
j_call: TRBJ1-1

cdr3_aa: CASSRGGIAGANVLTF
cdr3_nt: TGCGCCAGCAGCCGGGGGGGCATCGCTGGGGCCAACGTCCTGACTTTC
d_call: .
clone_size: .
v_call: TRBV4-1
j_call: TRBJ2-6

cdr3_aa: CASSAAGKNTGELFF
cdr3_nt: TGTGCCAGCAGTGCGGCGGGGAAGAACACCGGGGAGCTGTTTTTT
d_call: .
clone_size: .
v_call: TRBV2
j_call: TRBJ2-2

cdr3_aa: CASSLDQATEAFF
cdr3_nt: TGTGCCAGCAGCTTGGACCAGGCCACTGAAGCTTTCTTT
d_call: .
clone_size: few
v_call: TRBV5-6
j_call: TRBJ1-1

cdr3_aa: CATSETTKQPQHF
cdr3_nt: TGTGCCACCAGTGAAACTACAAAGCAGCCCCAGCATTTT
d_call: .
clone_size: many
v_call: TRBV24-1
j_call: TRBJ1-5

cdr3_aa: CASSLSTSPRSYNEQFF
cdr3_nt: TGTGCCAGCAGTTTATCGACATCTCCGCGCTCCTACAATGAGCAGTTCTTC
d_call: .
clone_size: .
v_call: TRBV6-5
j_call: TRBJ2-1

cdr3_aa: CASSQEETGVKRLFF
cdr3_nt: TGTGCCAGCAGCCAAGAAGAGACAGGGGTCAAGAGACTGTTTTTT
d_call: TRBD1
clone_size: .
v_call: TRBV3-1
j_call: TRBJ1-4

cdr3_aa: CATSLGVVNEQFF
cdr3_nt: TGTGCCACCAGTCTGGGAGTCGTTAATGAGCAGTTCTTC
d_call: .
clone_size: .
v_call: TRBV24-1
j_call: TRBJ2-1

cdr3_aa: CASSLERQGAWNSPLHF
cdr3_nt: TGTGCCAGCAGCTTGGAGAGACAGGGGGCATGGAATTCACCCCTCCACTTT
d_call: TRBD1
clone_size: .
v_call: TRBV5-5
j_call: TRBJ1-6

cdr3_aa: CASSRDRGTGELFF
cdr3_nt: TGTGCCAGCAGCCGGGACAGGGGCACCGGGGAGCTGTTTTTT
d_call: TRBD1
clone_size: .
v_call: TRBV11-3
j_call: TRBJ2-2

cdr3_aa: CASSLAPTTSTDTQYF
cdr3_nt: TGTGCCAGCAGCTTAGCCCCAACAACTAGCACAGATACGCAGTATTTT
d_call: .
clone_size: many
v_call: TRBV7-9
j_call: TRBJ2-3

cdr3_aa: CASSLTGGHGADTQYF
cdr3_nt: TGTGCCAGCAGCTTGACGGGGGGCCACGGGGCAGATACGCAGTATTTT
d_call: .
clone_size: .
v_call: TRBV7-8
j_call: TRBJ2-3

cdr3_aa: CATKDRISGANVLTF
cdr3_nt: TGTGCCACCAAGGACAGGATCTCTGGGGCCAACGTCCTGACTTTC
d_call: TRBD1
clone_size: many
v_call: TRBV15
j_call: TRBJ2-6

cdr3_aa: CASRVSGQGTTFF
cdr3_nt: TGTGCCAGTAGAGTTTCGGGACAGGGCACCACTTTCTTT
d_call: TRBD1
clone_size: .
v_call: TRBV19
j_call: TRBJ1-1

cdr3_aa: CASSLRTGVGQPQHF
cdr3_nt: TGTGCCAGCAGTCTACGGACAGGAGTCGGTCAGCCCCAGCATTTT
d_call: TRBD1
clone_size: .
v_call: TRBV12-3/TRBV12-4
j_call: TRBJ1-5

cdr3_aa: CSARGQGARQPQHF
cdr3_nt: TGCAGTGCTAGGGGACAGGGGGCGCGTCAGCCCCAGCATTTT
d_call: TRBD1
clone_size: .
v_call: TRBV20-1
j_call: TRBJ1-5

cdr3_aa: CASSSGLAGPSNTGELFF
cdr3_nt: TGCGCCAGCAGCTCGGGACTAGCGGGGCCGTCGAACACCGGGGAGCTGTTTTTT
d_call: TRBD2
clone_size: few
v_call: TRBV5-1
j_call: TRBJ2-2

cdr3_aa: CASGGTSGTRETQYF
cdr3_nt: TGTGCCAGCGGCGGGACTAGCGGGACCCGGGAGACCCAGTACTTC
d_call: TRBD2
clone_size: .
v_call: TRBV28
j_call: TRBJ2-5

cdr3_aa: CSAWTGWGNEQFF
cdr3_nt: TGCAGTGCATGGACAGGGTGGGGAAATGAGCAGTTCTTC
d_call: TRBD1
clone_size: .
v_call: TRBV20-1
j_call: TRBJ2-1

cdr3_aa: CSARSLIGTDTQYF
cdr3_nt: TGCAGTGCTAGGTCCCTGATAGGCACAGATACGCAGTATTTT
d_call: .
clone_size: .
v_call: TRBV20-1
j_call: TRBJ2-3